The 15 T cell receptor beta chains listed next were all sequenced from one sample in a study of cytomegalovirus exposure and HLA in healthy donors. PCR was performed using 60 Vbeta and 13 Jbeta primers. Produced via immunoSEQ multiplex PCR; TCRdb's table is partial and in-frame only. The sample shows approximately 130,000 clones, over 65% of them seen only once. Sequenced material: PBMCs. Receptors originate from a man aged 18 to 30 in good health and CMV-seronegative.

CDR3 sequence: CASTRTGDYNSPLHF. The CDR3 DNA follows: TGTGCCAGCACCCGGACAGGAGATTATAATTCACCCCTCCACTTT. The rearrangement links TRBV5-5 to TRBJ1-6; 7 nucleotides agree with TRBD1. The CDR3 length is 15 residues. The trim removed 6 bases at V and 4 bases at J, leaving 7 bases unmatched. Looked up from germline, CDR1 is SGHKS and CDR2 is YYEKEE (reference sequence).

The chain combines TRBV7-7 with TRBJ2-1, with D possibly TRBD2 on 7 matching bases. V was cut by 5 bases and J by 7 bases, with 18 bases left in between. The CDR3 is made up of 15 amino acids. Per germline, CDR1 SSHAT and CDR2 FNYEAQ (reference sequence). The CDR3 reads CASSPGGGAGNEQFF. CDR3 DNA: TGTGCCAGCAGCCCCGGCGGGGGCGCGGGTAATGAGCAGTTCTTC.

This clone was seen more than once but under ten times. The chain links TRBV13 to TRBJ1-1; D is undetermined. Per the germline V gene, CDR1 is PRHDT and CDR2 is FYEKMQ (reference sequence). Trimming pared 0 bases from V and 4 bases from J, leaving 6 bases between. The CDR3 length is 13 residues. As DNA, the CDR3 is TGTGCCAGCAGCTTAGGCAGTGGCACTGAAGCTTTCTTT. Residues: CASSLGSGTEAFF.

In this sample, this clone turned up once. The rearrangement joins TRBV18 to TRBJ1-1, with 10 bases fitting TRBD1. The length of the CDR3 is 15 residues. CDR1 KGHSH and CDR2 LQKENI come from the germline V gene. J gave up 1 base and V 4 bases, and 3 bases lay outside the gene matches. The CDR3, as DNA: TGTGCCAGCTCACGTGGACAGGGGGAGAACACTGAAGCTTTCTTT. This gives the protein CASSRGQGENTEAFF.

The chain uses TRBV6-4 and TRBJ1-6; D not resolved. Trimming shortened V by 4 bases and J by 7 bases, and 11 bases separated the two germline ends. CDR3 size: 14 residues. Germline assignment: CDR1 MRHNA and CDR2 SNTAGT. CDR3 region: CASSATETNSPLHF. CDR3 DNA: TGTGCCAGCAGTGCCACAGAGACCAATTCACCCCTCCACTTT.

This chain joins TRBV19 and TRBJ1-2, with TRBD1 matching 9 bases. J gave up 4 bases and V 3 bases, and 6 bases lay outside the gene matches. CDR1 is LNHDA and CDR2 is SQIVND in the germline V gene (reference sequence). This CDR3 has 15 amino acids. The CDR3 region has the DNA TGTGCCAGTAGTATGGGACAGGGTATGAGCTATGGCTACACCTTC. Translated: CASSMGQGMSYGYTF.

V usage is TRBV7-9 and J usage is TRBJ2-2, with a weak D call TRBD2 (6 bases). The CDR3 spans 14 residues. The germline V gene has CDR1 SEHNR and CDR2 FQNEAQ (reference sequence). Trimming cost V 8 bases and J 1 base, with 11 bases left between them. This chain's CDR3 is CASRGTLNTGELFF. The CDR3, as DNA: TGTGCCAGCCGGGGGACCTTGAACACCGGGGAGCTGTTTTTT.

The chain is built from TRBV19 and TRBJ2-5; D remains unclear. Germline values: CDR1 LNHDA, CDR2 SQIVND (reference sequence). With 5 bases removed from V and 5 bases from J, the gap between germline ends came to 9 bases. CDR3 size: 12 residues. DNA of the CDR3: TGTGCCAGTAGTTACTCGCGGGAGACCCAGTACTTC. It encodes CASSYSRETQYF.

This chain uses TRBV11-2 with TRBJ1-6, with TRBD1 identical over 8 bases. The CDR3 consists of 16 residues. CDR1 and CDR2 from the germline V gene are SGHAT and FQNNGV. V was pared by 7 bases and J by 2 bases, with 7 bases of the junction left unmatched. DNA of the CDR3: TGTGCCAGCACAGGACAGGGTACCCCCTATAATTCACCCCTCCACTTT. As protein: CASTGQGTPYNSPLHF.

The genes are TRBV6-5 and TRBJ2-6, with TRBD1 matching over 7 bases. The CDR3 is 15 amino acids. CDR1 is MNHEY, CDR2 SVGAGI, per germline. The V and J ends lost 5 bases and 0 bases, in that order; junction bases with no gene match: 1. DNA of the CDR3: TGTGCCAGCAGTCGGACAGGCTCTGGGGCCAACGTCCTGACTTTC. It encodes CASSRTGSGANVLTF.

The chain joins TRBV5-1 to TRBJ2-3, with 9 positions matching TRBD1. V trimming: 0 bases; J trimming: 3 bases; junction bases outside the gene matches: 5. Germline assignment: CDR1 SGHRS and CDR2 YFSETQ. This CDR3 comprises 16 residues. CDR3 bases: TGCGCCAGCAGCTTGGAGGGACAGGGTTGGACAGATACGCAGTATTTT. This translates into CASSLEGQGWTDTQYF.

CDR3 in amino acids: CASSPLSGVNEKLFF. The CDR3, as DNA: TGTGCCAGCAGCCCTCTGAGTGGAGTTAATGAAAAACTGTTTTTT. The chain carries TRBV2 and TRBJ1-4; no definite D call. Germline V gives CDR1 SNHLY, CDR2 FYNNEI. V was shortened by 6 bases and J by 4 bases, with 15 bases between the two germline ends. The CDR3 is 15 residues long.

This clone was counted a single time. V gene TRBV5-1 combines with J gene TRBJ2-7; TRBD1 matches 9 bases. The trim removed 1 base at V and 2 bases at J, leaving 1 base unmatched. The CDR3 is 14 amino acids. Germline V lookup: CDR1 SGHRS, CDR2 YFSETQ. CDR3 nucleotides: TGCGCCAGCAGCTTGACAGGGGGCCCCTACGAGCAGTACTTC. It yields the protein CASSLTGGPYEQYF. Together with reference TRBV5-1 and TRBJ2-7, the CDR3 gives the full variable domain: KAGVTQTPRYLIKTRGQQVTLSCSPISGHRSVSWYQQTPGQGLQFLFEYFSETQRNKGNFPGRFSGRQFSNSRSEMNVSTLELGDSALYLCASSLTGGPYEQYFGPGTRLTVT.

The rearrangement links TRBV5-1 to TRBJ2-5, with no clear D. Germline CDR1 is SGHRS and CDR2 is YFSETQ. CDR3 length: 11 residues. V was clipped by 0 bases and J by 7 bases, with 4 bases between them. CDR3 in DNA: TGCGCCAGCAGCTTGGCGGGGACCCAGTACTTC. It specifies CASSLAGTQYF.

This clone has just a few counts. The CDR3 region is CASTGDVGTDTQYF. The CDR3 bases are TGCGCCAGCACGGGGGACGTGGGGACAGATACGCAGTATTTT. The chain employs TRBV23-1 and TRBJ2-3; D possibly corresponds to TRBD2 (6 bases). TRBV23-1 qualifies as an ORF whose function is uncertain. This CDR3 has 14 residues. V was cut by 7 bases and J by 3 bases, with 14 bases left in between.